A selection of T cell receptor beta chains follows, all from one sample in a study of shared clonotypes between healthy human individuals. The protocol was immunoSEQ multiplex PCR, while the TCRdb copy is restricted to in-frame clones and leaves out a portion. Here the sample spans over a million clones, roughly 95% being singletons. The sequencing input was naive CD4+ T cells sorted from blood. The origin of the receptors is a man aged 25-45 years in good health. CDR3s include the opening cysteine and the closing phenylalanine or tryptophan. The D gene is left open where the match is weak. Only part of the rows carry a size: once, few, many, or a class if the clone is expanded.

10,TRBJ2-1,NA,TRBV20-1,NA,TGCAGTGCGACCTCCAATGAGCAGTTCTTC,CSATSNEQFF
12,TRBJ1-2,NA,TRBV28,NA,TGTGCCAGCAGTTTCACCCAACAGGAGTACACCTTC,CASSFTQQEYTF
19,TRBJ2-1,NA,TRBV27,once,TGTGCCAGCAGTTTATACTCAGTTGATACACGGAGCGGATACAATGAGCAGTTCTTC,CASSLYSVDTRSGYNEQFF
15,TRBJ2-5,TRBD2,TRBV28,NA,TGTGCCAGCAGTTTCTGGAGCGGGAGGGGAGAGACCCAGTACTTC,CASSFWSGRGETQYF
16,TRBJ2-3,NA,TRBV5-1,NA,TGCGCCAGCAAAGAGGACGGGAGAGTTCGGACAGATACGCAGTATTTT,CASKEDGRVRTDTQYF
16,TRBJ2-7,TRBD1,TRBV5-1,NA,TGCGCCAGCAGCTCGGCCGGGACAGGGATCGCCTACGAGCAGTACTTC,CASSSAGTGIAYEQYF
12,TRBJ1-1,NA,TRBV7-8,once,TGTGCCAGCAGCTTAAATAGGGGTGAAGCTTTCTTT,CASSLNRGEAFF
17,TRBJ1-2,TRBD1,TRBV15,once,TGTGCCACCAGCAGAGCCCCCGGACAGGGGATGAGTTGGGGCTACACCTTC,CATSRAPGQGMSWGYTF
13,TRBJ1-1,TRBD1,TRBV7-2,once,TGTGCCAGCAGCTTAGGAGGGGGGACAGGGGCTTTCTTT,CASSLGGGTGAFF
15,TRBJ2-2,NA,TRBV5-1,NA,TGCGCCAGCAGCTTGGCCCGGCCCTTGACCGGGGAGCTGTTTTTT,CASSLARPLTGELFF
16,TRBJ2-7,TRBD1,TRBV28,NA,TGTGCCAGCAGTTTCGCAAGGGACAGTCAAACCTACGAGCAGTACTTC,CASSFARDSQTYEQYF
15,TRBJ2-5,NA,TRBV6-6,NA,TGTGCCAGCAGTCCGCTGGACTACGGCGGGGAGACCCAGTACTTC,CASSPLDYGGETQYF
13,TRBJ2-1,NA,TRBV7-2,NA,TGTGCCAGCAGCCGGACTACTTACAATGAGCAGTTCTTC,CASSRTTYNEQFF
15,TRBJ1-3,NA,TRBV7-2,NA,TGTGCCAGCAGCTTAATCAGGGGAGCTGGAAACACCATATATTTT,CASSLIRGAGNTIYF
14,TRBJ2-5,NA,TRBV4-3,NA,TGCGCCAGCAGCTTCCTTCCGGACGGCCAGGGACAGTACTTC,CASSFLPDGQGQYF
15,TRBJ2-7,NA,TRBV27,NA,TGTGCCAGCAGTTCGCCGGGTCCGCCTAGGTTCGAGCAGTACTTC,CASSSPGPPRFEQYF
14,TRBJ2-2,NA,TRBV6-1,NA,TGTGCCAGCAGTGAACTCTGGAACACCGGGGAGCTGTTTTTT,CASSELWNTGELFF
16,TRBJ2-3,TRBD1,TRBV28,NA,TGTGCCAGCAGTCGACATTTCGGGACAGGGACAGATACGCAGTATTTT,CASSRHFGTGTDTQYF
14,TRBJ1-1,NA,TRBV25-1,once,TGTGCCAGCAGTGAACGGGAATGGGGCACTGAAGCTTTCTTT,CASSEREWGTEAFF
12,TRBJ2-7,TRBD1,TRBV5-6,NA,TGTGCCAGCAGGACAGGGGCCTACGAGCAGTACTTC,CASRTGAYEQYF
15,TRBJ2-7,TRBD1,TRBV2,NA,TGTGCCAGTGTCTCGTCAGGGGGCACCCCCCGGGAGCAGTACTTC,CASVSSGGTPREQYF
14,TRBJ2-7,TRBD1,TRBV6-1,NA,TGTGCCAGCAGTGCGTCCCGACAGGGGTACGAGCAGTACTTC,CASSASRQGYEQYF
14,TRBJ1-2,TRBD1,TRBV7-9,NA,TGTGCCAGCAGCCAGAAGGGACAGGGCGATGGCTACACCTTC,CASSQKGQGDGYTF
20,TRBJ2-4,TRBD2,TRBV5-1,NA,TGCGCCAGCAGCTATGAACCGGGACTAGCGGGAGACAGAGCCAAAAACATTCAGTACTTC,CASSYEPGLAGDRAKNIQYF
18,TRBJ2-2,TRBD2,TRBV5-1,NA,TGCGCCAGCAGCTCGGGACTAGCGGGAGGGCCAGGCACCGGGGAGCTGTTTTTT,CASSSGLAGGPGTGELFF
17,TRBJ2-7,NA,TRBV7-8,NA,TGTGCCAGCAGACAGAGGGCAGCCCAAAGTTTACCCTACGAGCAGTACTTC,CASRQRAAQSLPYEQYF
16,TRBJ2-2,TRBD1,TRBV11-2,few,TGTGCCAGCAGCTTCCGACAGGGCCCTCCTTACGGGGAGCTGTTTTTT,CASSFRQGPPYGELFF
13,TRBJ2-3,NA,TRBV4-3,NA,TGCGCCAGCAGCCAAGATTCTAGAAATACGCAGTATTTT,CASSQDSRNTQYF
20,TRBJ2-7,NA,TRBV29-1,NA,TGCAGCGTTGTCCAAAAAGCCCAGGCAGGGACACAAAGGAGCTCCTACGAGCAGTACTTC,CSVVQKAQAGTQRSSYEQYF
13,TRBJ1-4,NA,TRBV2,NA,TGTGCCAGCAGGGACAGTGTTAATGAAAAACTGTTTTTT,CASRDSVNEKLFF
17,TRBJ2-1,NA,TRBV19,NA,TGTGCCAGTAGTATACTAGGGGCGGGGATGACCTACAATGAGCAGTTCTTC,CASSILGAGMTYNEQFF
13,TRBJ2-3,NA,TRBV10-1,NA,TGCGCCAGCAGTCCGACGGTCACTGATACGCAGTATTTT,CASSPTVTDTQYF
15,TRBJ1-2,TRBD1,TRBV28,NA,TGTGCCAGCAGCGATCCGGACAGGGTAGGCTATGGCTACACCTTC,CASSDPDRVGYGYTF
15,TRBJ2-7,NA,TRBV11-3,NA,TGTGCCAGCAGCTTATTTGGGGGAGGAAGCTACGAGCAGTACTTC,CASSLFGGGSYEQYF
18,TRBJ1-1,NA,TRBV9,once,TGTGCCAGCAGCGCCCACTCCGGGACACGCAACCTGAACACTGAAGCTTTCTTT,CASSAHSGTRNLNTEAFF
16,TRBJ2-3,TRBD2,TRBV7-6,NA,TGTGCCAGCAGCCCGTGGACTAGCGGGAACACAGATACGCAGTATTTT,CASSPWTSGNTDTQYF
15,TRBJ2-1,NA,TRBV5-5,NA,TGTGCCAGCAGCTTTCGTTGGAGCTCCTACAATGAGCAGTTCTTC,CASSFRWSSYNEQFF
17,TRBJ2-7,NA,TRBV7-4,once,TGTGCCAGCAGCCCAGGCCGACGCGTCCAGGCCCCTTACGAGCAGTACTTC,CASSPGRRVQAPYEQYF
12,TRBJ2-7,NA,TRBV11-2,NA,TGTGCCAGCAGCTTAGTTTCTATCGAGCAGTACTTC,CASSLVSIEQYF
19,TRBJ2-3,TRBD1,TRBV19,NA,TGTGCCAGTAGCCGAACCGGGACAGCGTGGAGCGCAAGCACAGATACGCAGTATTTT,CASSRTGTAWSASTDTQYF
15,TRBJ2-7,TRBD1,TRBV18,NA,TGTGCCAGCTCACCACCGGGACAGGTGATCCACGAGCAGTACTTC,CASSPPGQVIHEQYF
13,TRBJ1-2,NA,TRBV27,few,TGTGCCAGCAGGTCAACAGCCTACTATGGCTACACCTTC,CASRSTAYYGYTF
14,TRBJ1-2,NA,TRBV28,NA,TGTGCCAGCAGTTTATTAGGACTTACCTATGGCTACACCTTC,CASSLLGLTYGYTF
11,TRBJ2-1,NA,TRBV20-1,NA,TGCAGTGCTAGATTTCTCAATGAGCAGTTCTTC,CSARFLNEQFF
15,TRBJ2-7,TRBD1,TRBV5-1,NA,TGCGCCAGCAGCTTGGGCGGGACAGGCCCCTACGAGCAGTACTTC,CASSLGGTGPYEQYF
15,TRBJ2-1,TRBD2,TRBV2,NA,TGTGCCAGCGGCCCTTGGCTAGCGGCCTACAATGAGCAGTTCTTC,CASGPWLAAYNEQFF
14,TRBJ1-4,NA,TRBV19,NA,TGTGCCAGTAGTATATCGGCCCCTCGTGAAAAACTGTTTTTT,CASSISAPREKLFF
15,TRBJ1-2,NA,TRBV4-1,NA,TGCGCCAGCAGCCACAGAGGGGCCAGGAACTATGGCTACACCTTC,CASSHRGARNYGYTF
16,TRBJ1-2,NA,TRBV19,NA,TGTGCCAGTAGTTCGGAGCTTCGGAGGGCACGCTATGGCTACACCTTC,CASSSELRRARYGYTF
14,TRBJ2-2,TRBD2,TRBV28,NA,TGTGCCAGCAGGTCGGGAGGGAACACCGGGGAGCTGTTTTTT,CASRSGGNTGELFF
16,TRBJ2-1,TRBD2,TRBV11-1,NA,TGTGCCAGCAGCTTTGGGACTAGCGGCCTTCACAATGAGCAGTTCTTC,CASSFGTSGLHNEQFF